Below are 8 T cell receptor beta chains sequenced from a single sample in a study of graft-versus-host responses after intestinal transplantation. Only in-frame clones appear in the TCRdb table, and some are missing; sequencing was by immunoSEQ multiplex PCR. The profile shows more than 100,000 clones, 93% of them singletons. Antigens of these TCRs are unknown. The sample was unstimulated CD8+ T cells sorted from spleen or lymph node cells, taken before intestinal transplant. These receptors were taken from a human donor who received an intestinal transplant.

This chain links TRBV13 with TRBJ1-3, with a tentative D call TRBD1 (6 bases). The CDR3 consists of 15 residues. Germline V gives CDR1 PRHDT, CDR2 FYEKMQ (reference sequence). Trimming removed 0 bases from V and 0 bases from J, with 6 bases in between. This CDR3 reads CASSLGTGSGNTIYF. The CDR3 nucleotides read TGTGCCAGCAGCTTAGGGACAGGCTCTGGAAACACCATATATTTT.

This clone was seen only a few times. The J gene is TRBJ2-7, the V gene TRBV10-2, with a tentative D call TRBD2 (5 bases). This CDR3 spans 13 amino acids. Deletions cut 7 bases from V and 4 bases from J, with 14 bases between. Germline CDR1 reads WSHSY; CDR2 reads SAAADI. This CDR3 is CASKEGWEYEQYF. The CDR3 DNA reads TGCGCCAGCAAAGAAGGGTGGGAGTACGAGCAGTACTTC.

The chain uses TRBV13 and TRBJ1-2; the match to TRBD1 covers 9 bases. The CDR3 is 14 residues long. V gave up 6 bases and J gave up 4 bases; unmatched junction bases: 6. The germline gives CDR1 PRHDT, CDR2 FYEKMQ (reference sequence). In DNA, the CDR3 is TGTGCCAGCAGTCCGGGACAGGGTGGCTATGGCTACACCTTC. Translated: CASSPGQGGYGYTF.

The chain has TRBV6-6 and TRBJ2-1; D ambiguous. V was shortened by 2 bases and J by 5 bases, with 10 bases between the two germline ends. The CDR3 has 14 amino acids. CDR1 and CDR2 from the germline V gene are MNHNY and SVGAGI (reference sequence). In nucleotides, the CDR3 is TGTGCCAGCAGTTACGTGACCCCTGACAATGAGCAGTTCTTC. Its translation is CASSYVTPDNEQFF.

This chain joins TRBV2 and TRBJ2-7; D gene unclear. The germline V and J ends were trimmed by 6 bases and 2 bases, with 14 bases remaining between them. The length of the CDR3 is 14 residues. Germline V gene data show CDR1 as SNHLY and CDR2 as FYNNEI. The CDR3 is CASRTLAGAYEQYF. DNA for the CDR3: TGTGCCAGCAGGACCCTTGCAGGAGCCTACGAGCAGTACTTC.

The chain carries TRBV4-1 and TRBJ1-2; D unresolved. This CDR3 contains 15 residues. Germline V gene sequence: CDR1 MGHRA, CDR2 YSYEKL. V was clipped by 0 bases and J by 2 bases, with 10 bases between them. DNA for the CDR3: TGCGCCAGCAGCCAAGACCCGGGGTCCAACTATGGCTACACCTTC. Residues: CASSQDPGSNYGYTF.

This chain links TRBV12-5 with TRBJ2-5; 8 bases match TRBD2. Per the germline V gene, CDR1 is LGHNT and CDR2 is FRNRAP. The CDR3 is 15 amino acids. V gave up 2 bases and J gave up 1 base; unmatched junction bases: 3. The CDR3 DNA reads TGTGCTAGTGGTTTGTGGCGGGAGGTCCAAGAGACCCAGTACTTC. This codes for CASGLWREVQETQYF.

The V call is TRBV7-8, the J call TRBJ2-5; D is unclear. The end of the DNA fits TRBJ2-7 better, so the J call may be wrong. The V gene's germline CDR1 is SGHVS and CDR2 FQNEAQ. The length of the CDR3 is 12 residues. The DNA of the CDR3 is TGTGCCAGCAGCTTAGGCTTCTACGAGCAGTACTTC. This encodes CASSLGFYEQYF.